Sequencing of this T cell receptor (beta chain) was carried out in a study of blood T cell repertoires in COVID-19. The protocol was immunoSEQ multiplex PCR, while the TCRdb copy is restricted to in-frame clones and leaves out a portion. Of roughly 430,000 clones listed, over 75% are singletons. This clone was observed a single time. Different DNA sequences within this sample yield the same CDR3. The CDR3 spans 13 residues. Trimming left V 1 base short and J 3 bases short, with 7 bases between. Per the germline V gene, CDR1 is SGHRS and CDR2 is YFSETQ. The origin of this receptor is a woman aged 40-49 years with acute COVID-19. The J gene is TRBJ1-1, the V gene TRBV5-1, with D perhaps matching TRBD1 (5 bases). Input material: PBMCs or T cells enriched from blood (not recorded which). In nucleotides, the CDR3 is TGCGCCAGCAGCTTGACCAGGGACACTGAAGCTTTCTTT. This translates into CASSLTRDTEAFF.